This T cell receptor (beta chain) was retrieved from a study of shared clonotypes between healthy human individuals. Study-level points and caveats: Though the depth was large, rarefaction showed that sorted-subset sequencing was incomplete.

Donors had no recently reported acute infections or vaccinations and were HIV-negative. Worth noting for this clone: Its specificity is unknown.

The CDR3 sequence is 15 residues long. In germline, CDR1 is KGHSH, CDR2 LQKENI. V was pared by 2 bases and J by 8 bases, with 16 bases between. Profiled with immunoSEQ multiplex PCR; TCRdb holds only in-frame clones, not every one. This table has some 2.3 million clones, approximately 93% appearing once. Input material: naive CD4+ T cells from PBMCs. The subset denotes: CD45RA+ positively selected. The chain is built from TRBV18 and TRBJ2-1, with D tentatively TRBD2 (5 bases). The TCR was taken from a man aged 18 to 29 in good health. Some clones in this sample may be carry-over from other donors' samples. CDR3 protein: CASSPLTGRVDEQFF. The DNA of the CDR3 is TGTGCCAGCTCACCATTGACCGGGCGGGTGGATGAGCAGTTCTTC.